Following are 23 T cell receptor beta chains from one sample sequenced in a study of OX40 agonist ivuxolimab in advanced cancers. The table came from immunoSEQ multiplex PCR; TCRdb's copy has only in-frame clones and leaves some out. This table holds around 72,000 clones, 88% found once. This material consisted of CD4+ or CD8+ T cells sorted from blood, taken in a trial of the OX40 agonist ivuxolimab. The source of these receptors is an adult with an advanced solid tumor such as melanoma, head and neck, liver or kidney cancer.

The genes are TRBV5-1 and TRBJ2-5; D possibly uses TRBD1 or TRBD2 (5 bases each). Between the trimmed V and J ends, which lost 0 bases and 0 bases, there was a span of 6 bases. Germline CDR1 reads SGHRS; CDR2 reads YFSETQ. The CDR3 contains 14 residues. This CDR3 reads CASSLGGYQETQYF. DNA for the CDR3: TGCGCCAGCAGCTTGGGGGGGTACCAAGAGACCCAGTACTTC.

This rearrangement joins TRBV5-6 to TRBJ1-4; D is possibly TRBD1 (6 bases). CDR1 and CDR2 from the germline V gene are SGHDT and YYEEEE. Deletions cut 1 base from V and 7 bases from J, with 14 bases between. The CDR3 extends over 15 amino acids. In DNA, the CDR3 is TGTGCCAGCAGCTTGAACGGTGGGGGCATTGAAAAACTGTTTTTT. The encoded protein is CASSLNGGGIEKLFF.

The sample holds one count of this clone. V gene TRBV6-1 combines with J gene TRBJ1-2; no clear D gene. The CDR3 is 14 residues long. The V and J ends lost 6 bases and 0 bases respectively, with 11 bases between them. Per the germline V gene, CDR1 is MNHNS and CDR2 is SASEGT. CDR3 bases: TGTGCCAGCAGCCCTACTACCTCTAACTATGGCTACACCTTC. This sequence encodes CASSPTTSNYGYTF.

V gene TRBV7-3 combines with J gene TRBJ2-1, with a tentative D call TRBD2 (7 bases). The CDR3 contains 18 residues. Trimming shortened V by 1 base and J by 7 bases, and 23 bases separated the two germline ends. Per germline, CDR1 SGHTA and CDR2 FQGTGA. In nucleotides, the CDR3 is TGTGCCAGCAGCTTAAGAGGACCCTTACCGGGGGGCTATAATGAGCAGTTCTTC. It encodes CASSLRGPLPGGYNEQFF. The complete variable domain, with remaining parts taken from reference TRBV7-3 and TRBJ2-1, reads GAGVSQTPSNKVTEKGKYVELRCDPISGHTALYWYRQSLGQGPEFLIYFQGTGAADDSGLPNDRFFAVRPEGSVSTLKIQRTERGDSAVYLCASSLRGPLPGGYNEQFFGPGTRLTVL.

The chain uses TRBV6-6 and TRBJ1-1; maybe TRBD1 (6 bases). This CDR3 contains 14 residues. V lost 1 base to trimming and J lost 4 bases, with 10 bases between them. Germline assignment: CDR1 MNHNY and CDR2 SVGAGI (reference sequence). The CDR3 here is CASSYFRGGTEAFF. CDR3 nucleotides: TGTGCCAGCAGTTACTTCCGAGGGGGCACTGAAGCTTTCTTT.

CDR3 DNA sequence: TGTGCCAGCAGTAGGACTAGCGGGGGGGCCGCCGTCAATGAGCAGTTCTTC. It yields the protein CASSRTSGGAAVNEQFF. The chain employs TRBV27 and TRBJ2-1, with 15 bases identical to TRBD2. The J segment lost 6 bases and the V segment lost 5 bases, leaving 8 bases of the junction unmatched. The CDR3 is 17 amino acids. From germline, CDR1 is MNHEY and CDR2 SMNVEV (reference sequence).

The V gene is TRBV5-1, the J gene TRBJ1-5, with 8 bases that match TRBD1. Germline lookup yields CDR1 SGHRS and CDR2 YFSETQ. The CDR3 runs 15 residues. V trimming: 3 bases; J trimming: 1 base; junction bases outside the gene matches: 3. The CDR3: CASSSRTGSNQPQHF. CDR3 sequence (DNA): TGCGCCAGCAGCTCCCGGACAGGGAGCAATCAGCCCCAGCATTTT.

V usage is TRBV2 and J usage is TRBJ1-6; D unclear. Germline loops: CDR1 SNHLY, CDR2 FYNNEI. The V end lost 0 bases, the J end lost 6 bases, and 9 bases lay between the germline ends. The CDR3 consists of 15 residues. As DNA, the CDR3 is TGTGCCAGCAGTGAAGCGCCCCGGGTTAATTCACCCCTCCACTTT. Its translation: CASSEAPRVNSPLHF. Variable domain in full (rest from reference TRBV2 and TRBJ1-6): EPEVTQTPSHQVTQMGQEVILRCVPISNHLYFYWYRQILGQKVEFLVSFYNNEISEKSEIFDDQFSVERPDGSNFTLKIRSTKLEDSAMYFCASSEAPRVNSPLHFGNGTRLTVT.

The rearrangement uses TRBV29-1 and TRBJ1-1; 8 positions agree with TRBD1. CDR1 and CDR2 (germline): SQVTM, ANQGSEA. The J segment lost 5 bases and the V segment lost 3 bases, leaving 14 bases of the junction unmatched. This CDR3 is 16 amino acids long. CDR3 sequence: CSVEPGATGAGTEAFF. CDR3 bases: TGCAGCGTTGAGCCCGGGGCGACAGGGGCAGGAACTGAAGCTTTCTTT.

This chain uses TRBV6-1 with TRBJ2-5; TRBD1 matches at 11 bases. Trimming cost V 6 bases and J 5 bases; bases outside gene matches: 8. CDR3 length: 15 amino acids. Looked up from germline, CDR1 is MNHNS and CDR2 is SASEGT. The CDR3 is CASSPGTGGTETQYF. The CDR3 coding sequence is TGTGCCAGCAGCCCCGGGACAGGGGGGACGGAGACCCAGTACTTC.

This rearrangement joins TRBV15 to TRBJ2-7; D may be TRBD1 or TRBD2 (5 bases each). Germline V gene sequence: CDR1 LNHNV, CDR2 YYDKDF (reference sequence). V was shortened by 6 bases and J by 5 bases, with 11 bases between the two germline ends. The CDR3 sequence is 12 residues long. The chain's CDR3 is CATRKGSDEQYF. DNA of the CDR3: TGTGCCACCAGGAAGGGGAGCGACGAGCAGTACTTC.

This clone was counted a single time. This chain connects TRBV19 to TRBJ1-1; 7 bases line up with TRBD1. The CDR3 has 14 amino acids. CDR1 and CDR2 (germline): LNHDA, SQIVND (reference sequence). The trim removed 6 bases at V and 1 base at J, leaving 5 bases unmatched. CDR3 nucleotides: TGTGCCAGTAGGACGACAGGGACGAACACTGAAGCTTTCTTT. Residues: CASRTTGTNTEAFF.

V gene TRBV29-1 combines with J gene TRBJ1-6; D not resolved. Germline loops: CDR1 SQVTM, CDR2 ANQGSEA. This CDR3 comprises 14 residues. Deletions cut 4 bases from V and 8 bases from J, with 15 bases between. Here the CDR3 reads CSVGGEAQDSPLHF. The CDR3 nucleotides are TGCAGCGTTGGTGGCGAGGCACAAGATTCACCCCTCCACTTT.

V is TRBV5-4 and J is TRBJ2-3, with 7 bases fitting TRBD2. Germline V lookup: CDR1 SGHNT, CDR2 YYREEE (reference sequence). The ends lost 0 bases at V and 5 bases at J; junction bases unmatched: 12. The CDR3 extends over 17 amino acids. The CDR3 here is CASSLAVRGTNRDTQYF. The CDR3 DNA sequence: TGTGCCAGCAGCTTGGCCGTAAGAGGGACTAACCGAGATACGCAGTATTTT. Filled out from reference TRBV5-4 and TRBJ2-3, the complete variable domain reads ETGVTQSPTHLIKTRGQQVTLRCSSQSGHNTVSWYQQALGQGPQFIFQYYREEENGRGNFPPRFSGLQFPNYSSELNVNALELDDSALYLCASSLAVRGTNRDTQYFGPGTRLTVL.

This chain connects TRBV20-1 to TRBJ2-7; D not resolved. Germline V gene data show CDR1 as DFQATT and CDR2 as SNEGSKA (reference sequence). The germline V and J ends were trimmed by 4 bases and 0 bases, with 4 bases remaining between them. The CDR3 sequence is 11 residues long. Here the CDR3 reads CSATASYEQYF. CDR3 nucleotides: TGCAGTGCTACCGCCTCCTACGAGCAGTACTTC.

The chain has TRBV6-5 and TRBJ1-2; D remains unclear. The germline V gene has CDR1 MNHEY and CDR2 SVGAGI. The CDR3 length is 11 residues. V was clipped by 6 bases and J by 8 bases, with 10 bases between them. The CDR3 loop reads CASSTKEGYTF. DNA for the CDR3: TGTGCCAGCAGCACCAAGGAGGGCTACACCTTC.

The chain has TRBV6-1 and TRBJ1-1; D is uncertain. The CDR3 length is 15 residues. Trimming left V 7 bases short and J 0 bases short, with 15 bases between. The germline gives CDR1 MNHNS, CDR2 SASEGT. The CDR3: CASKEATIMNTEAFF. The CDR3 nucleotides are TGTGCCAGCAAAGAAGCAACTATTATGAACACTGAAGCTTTCTTT.

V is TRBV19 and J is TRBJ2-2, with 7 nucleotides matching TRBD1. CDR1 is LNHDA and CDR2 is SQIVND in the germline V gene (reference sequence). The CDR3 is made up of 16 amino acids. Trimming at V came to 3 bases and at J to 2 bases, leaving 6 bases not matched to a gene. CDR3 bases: TGTGCCAGTAGTATTTTCGGGACAGCCAACACCGGGGAGCTGTTTTTT. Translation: CASSIFGTANTGELFF.

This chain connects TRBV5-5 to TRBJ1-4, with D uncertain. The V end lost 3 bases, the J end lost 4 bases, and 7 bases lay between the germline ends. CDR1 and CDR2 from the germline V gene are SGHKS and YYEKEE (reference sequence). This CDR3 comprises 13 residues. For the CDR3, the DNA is TGTGCCAGCAGCTCGACGGATAATGAAAAACTGTTTTTT. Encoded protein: CASSSTDNEKLFF.

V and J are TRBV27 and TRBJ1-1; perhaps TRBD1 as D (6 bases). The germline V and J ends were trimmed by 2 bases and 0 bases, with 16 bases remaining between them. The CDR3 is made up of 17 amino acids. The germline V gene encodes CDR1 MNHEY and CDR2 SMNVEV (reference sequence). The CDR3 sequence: CASSLKATGRMNTEAFF. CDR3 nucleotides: TGTGCCAGCAGTTTAAAGGCGACAGGAAGAATGAACACTGAAGCTTTCTTT.

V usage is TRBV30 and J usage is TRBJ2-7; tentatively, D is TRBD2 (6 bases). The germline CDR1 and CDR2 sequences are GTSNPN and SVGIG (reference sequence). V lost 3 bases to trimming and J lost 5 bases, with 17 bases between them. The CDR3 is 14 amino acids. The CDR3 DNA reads TGTGCCTGGAGCCCAAAACTAGCCCCCCACGAGCAGTACTTC. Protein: CAWSPKLAPHEQYF.

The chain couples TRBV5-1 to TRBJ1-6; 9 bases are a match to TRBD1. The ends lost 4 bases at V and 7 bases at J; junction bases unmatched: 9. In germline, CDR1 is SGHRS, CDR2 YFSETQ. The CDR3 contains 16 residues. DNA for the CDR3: TGCGCCAGCAGCAACCCGGGACAGGGCCACAATTCACCCCTCCACTTT. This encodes CASSNPGQGHNSPLHF.

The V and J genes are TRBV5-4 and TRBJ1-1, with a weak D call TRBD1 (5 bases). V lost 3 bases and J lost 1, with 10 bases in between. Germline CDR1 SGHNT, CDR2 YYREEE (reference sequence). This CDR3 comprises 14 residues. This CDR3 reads CASSSAGRNTEAFF. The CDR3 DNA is TGTGCCAGCAGCTCCGCGGGGCGGAACACTGAAGCTTTCTTT.